This TCR beta chain was identified in a study of technical replicates of blood from a few donors. The CDR3 contains 16 residues. Germline CDR1 reads GTSNPN; CDR2 reads SVGIG (reference sequence). Trimming cost V 2 bases and J 4 bases; bases outside gene matches: 7. Clones were sequenced by immunoSEQ multiplex PCR, and TCRdb holds only the in-frame ones, with some missing. Of tens of thousands of clones listed, approximately 93% are singletons. This chain uses TRBV30 with TRBJ2-1, with 11 bases fitting TRBD2. Sequenced material: T cells isolated from PBMCs. The source is a human donor in good health. The CDR3 nucleotides read TGTGCCTGGAGTATCCGGACTAGCGGGCGTTACAATGAGCAGTTCTTC. Amino acid sequence: CAWSIRTSGRYNEQFF.